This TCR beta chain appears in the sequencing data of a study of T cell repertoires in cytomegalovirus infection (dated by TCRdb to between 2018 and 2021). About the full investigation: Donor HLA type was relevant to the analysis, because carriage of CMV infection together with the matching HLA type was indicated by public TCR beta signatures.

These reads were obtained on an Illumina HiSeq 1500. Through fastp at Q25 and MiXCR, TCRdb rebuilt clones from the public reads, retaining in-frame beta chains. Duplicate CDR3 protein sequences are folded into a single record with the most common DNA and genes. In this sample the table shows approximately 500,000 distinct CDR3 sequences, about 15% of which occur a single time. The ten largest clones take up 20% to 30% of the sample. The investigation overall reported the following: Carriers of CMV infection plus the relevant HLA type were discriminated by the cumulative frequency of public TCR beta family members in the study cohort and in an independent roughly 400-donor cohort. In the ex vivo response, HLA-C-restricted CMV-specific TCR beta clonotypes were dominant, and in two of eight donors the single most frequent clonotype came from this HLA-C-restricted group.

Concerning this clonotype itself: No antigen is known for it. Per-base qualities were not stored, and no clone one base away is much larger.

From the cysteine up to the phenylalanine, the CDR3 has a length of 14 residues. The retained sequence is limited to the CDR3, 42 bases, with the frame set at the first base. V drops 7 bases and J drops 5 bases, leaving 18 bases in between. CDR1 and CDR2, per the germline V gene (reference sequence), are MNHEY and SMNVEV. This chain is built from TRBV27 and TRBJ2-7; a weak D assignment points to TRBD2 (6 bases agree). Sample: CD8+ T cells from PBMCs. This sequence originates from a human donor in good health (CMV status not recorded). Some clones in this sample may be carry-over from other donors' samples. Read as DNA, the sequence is TGTGCCAGCAATGTCCGGGGCGGAGGGGACGAGCAGTACTTC. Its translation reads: CASNVRGGGDEQYF.